This TCR beta chain originates from a study of shared clonotypes between healthy human individuals. Study processing details: Junction-only sequences produced by ImmunoSEQ had no quality scores, so filtering differed. Repertoires were generated with immunoSEQ multiplex PCR, while TCRdb's copy carries only in-frame clones and drops some. V and J calls and clone size follow that table, whereas D and trimming were derived from the DNA. The sample carries around 2.1 million clones, around 95% recorded once. A split of CD4+ cells into CD45RA+ naive and CD45RA-negative memory subsets was performed. Between the trimmed V and J ends, which lost 4 bases and 2 bases, there was a span of 7 bases. CDR1 MNHEY and CDR2 SMNVEV come from the germline V gene (reference sequence). This CDR3 has 13 amino acids.

The genes are TRBV27 and TRBJ2-3; D is ambiguous. Source material: naive CD4+ T cells sorted from blood. As for subset: CD45RA+ positively selected. The TCR comes from a man between 18 and 29 years old in good health. As DNA, the CDR3 is TGTGCCAGCAGTTATTTTCACACAGATACGCAGTATTTT. Translation gives CASSYFHTDTQYF.